The next 19 T cell receptor beta chains were all read from a single sample in a study of Ad26.COV2.S vaccination and SARS-CoV-2 variants. Treatment described: around 19 received Ad26.COV2.S at low or high dose, single or two shots; about five received placebo; per-sample allocation not given. Sampling happened 63 days after the first vaccine or placebo injection. The assay was immunoSEQ multiplex PCR, and TCRdb's table has in-frame clones only and misses some. Among about 330,000 clones listed, approximately 87% were seen once. The sequencing used peripheral blood, collected in a trial of Ad26.COV2.S vaccine versus placebo. The receptors were gathered from a person aged 18-65 years who received the Ad26.COV2.S COVID-19 vaccine or a placebo.

The V call is TRBV30, the J call TRBJ1-3, with D uncertain. This CDR3 contains 12 residues. Trimming shortened V by 8 bases and J by 4 bases, and 12 bases separated the two germline ends. In germline, CDR1 is GTSNPN, CDR2 SVGIG (reference sequence). CDR3 protein: CARGTSGNTIYF. DNA for the CDR3: TGTGCCCGTGGAACGTCCGGAAACACCATATATTTT.

The rearrangement links TRBV6-5 to TRBJ1-1; possible D gene TRBD1, 5 bases. The CDR3 sequence is 15 residues long. V was trimmed by 6 bases and J by 4 bases, leaving 18 bases between them. CDR1 and CDR2 (germline): MNHEY, SVGAGI. The CDR3 spells CASRLQRRGSTEAFF. The DNA of the CDR3 is TGTGCCAGCAGACTCCAACGAAGGGGATCCACTGAAGCTTTCTTT.

This chain connects TRBV18 to TRBJ2-5, with 7 bases matching TRBD2. The CDR3 consists of 13 residues. Germline V lookup: CDR1 KGHSH, CDR2 LQKENI. J gave up 5 bases and V 4 bases, and 4 bases lay outside the gene matches. The chain's CDR3 is CASSRGSAETQYF. In DNA, the CDR3 is TGTGCCAGCTCACGCGGGAGTGCGGAGACCCAGTACTTC.

The chain recombines TRBV5-1 with TRBJ1-1, with a possible D match to TRBD1 (5 bases). Germline CDR1 is SGHRS and CDR2 is YFSETQ. The V end was cut by 4 bases, the J end by 1 base, with 11 bases between. The CDR3 totals 14 residues. The CDR3 nucleotides are TGCGCCAGCAGCGTACAAACAGGGAACACTGAAGCTTTCTTT. Encoded protein: CASSVQTGNTEAFF.

The chain joins TRBV5-6 to TRBJ2-7; 9 nucleotides align to TRBD1. This CDR3 is 14 amino acids long. V shed 4 bases and J 5 bases; nucleotides not matched to a gene: 7. Germline loops: CDR1 SGHDT, CDR2 YYEEEE. The CDR3 spells CASSLGTGYHEQYF. The DNA for the CDR3 is TGTGCCAGCAGCCTCGGGACAGGGTACCACGAGCAGTACTTC.

The chain couples TRBV7-2 to TRBJ1-6; TRBD1 might be the D (5 bases). V gave up 6 bases and J gave up 10 bases, with 16 bases separating them. This CDR3 comprises 14 residues. CDR1 SGHTA and CDR2 FQGNSA come from the germline V gene. CDR3 residues: CASRTGGRGSPLHF. In DNA form, the CDR3 reads TGTGCCAGCAGGACCGGGGGTCGGGGGTCACCCCTCCACTTT.

This clone was counted a few times. This chain uses TRBV13 with TRBJ1-3, with 8 bases that match TRBD1. The CDR3 runs 16 residues. J gave up 0 bases and V 6 bases, and 7 bases lay outside the gene matches. CDR1 PRHDT and CDR2 FYEKMQ come from the germline V gene (reference sequence). Here the CDR3 reads CASSLGQAFSGNTIYF. The CDR3 DNA sequence: TGTGCCAGCAGTTTGGGACAGGCCTTCTCTGGAAACACCATATATTTT.

On this clone itself: Other DNA variants within this sample encode the same CDR3. The chain links TRBV4-3 to TRBJ1-1; D is unclear. Germline V gene lookup returns CDR1 LGHNA and CDR2 YSLEER. This CDR3 is built from 13 residues. V lost 0 bases, J lost 2 bases, and 4 bases lay in between. The CDR3 protein is CASSQELNTEAFF. For the CDR3, the DNA is TGCGCCAGCAGCCAAGAGCTCAACACTGAAGCTTTCTTT.

The V call is TRBV7-2, the J call TRBJ1-3; no reliable D call. The CDR3 is 13 residues long. Looked up from germline, CDR1 is SGHTA and CDR2 is FQGNSA. The germline V and J ends were trimmed by 3 bases and 3 bases, with 6 bases remaining between them. CDR3 sequence reads: CASSFASGNTIYF. The CDR3 DNA sequence: TGTGCCAGCAGCTTTGCCAGTGGAAACACCATATATTTT.

This chain joins TRBV7-2 and TRBJ1-1; possible D gene TRBD1, 6 bases. The CDR3 has 14 amino acids. Trimming removed 0 bases from V and 4 bases from J, with 9 bases in between. Germline CDR1 is SGHTA and CDR2 is FQGNSA. The CDR3 region is CASSLARGATEAFF. Written as DNA, the CDR3 is TGTGCCAGCAGCTTAGCTAGGGGGGCCACTGAAGCTTTCTTT.

In the case of this clone: This same CDR3 is encoded by further DNA sequences in the sample. The J gene is TRBJ1-1, the V gene TRBV5-1; unclear D gene. The CDR3 extends over 12 amino acids. CDR1 is SGHRS and CDR2 is YFSETQ in the germline V gene. The ends were cut back, 0 bases at V and 6 bases at J, with 6 bases in the middle. The chain's CDR3 is CASSLGGPEAFF. CDR3 coding DNA: TGCGCCAGCAGCTTGGGTGGTCCTGAAGCTTTCTTT. The entire variable domain, with the rest obtained from reference TRBV5-1 and TRBJ1-1, is as follows: KAGVTQTPRYLIKTRGQQVTLSCSPISGHRSVSWYQQTPGQGLQFLFEYFSETQRNKGNFPGRFSGRQFSNSRSEMNVSTLELGDSALYLCASSLGGPEAFFGQGTRLTVV.

V is TRBV18 and J is TRBJ2-2, with 7 bases that match TRBD1. There are 15 residues in the CDR3. J lost 7 bases, V lost 3 bases, and 8 bases had no gene match. Per germline, CDR1 KGHSH and CDR2 LQKENI. CDR3 sequence (DNA): TGTGCCAGCTCACCCCAGGGACAGTTCTACGGGGAGCTGTTTTTT. Amino acids: CASSPQGQFYGELFF.

This chain uses TRBV4-2 with TRBJ2-5; 9 nucleotides match TRBD2. This CDR3 region has 16 residues. The ends lost 2 bases at V and 3 bases at J; junction bases unmatched: 7. CDR1 is LGHNA and CDR2 is YNFKEQ in the germline V gene. CDR3 bases: TGTGCCAGCAGCCAACGATTCCTAGCGGGAAAAGAGACCCAGTACTTC. Protein product: CASSQRFLAGKETQYF.

This chain links TRBV7-9 with TRBJ2-2; TRBD2 might be the D (6 bases). Germline CDR1 and CDR2: SEHNR and FQNEAQ (reference sequence). The V gene lost 5 bases and the J gene lost 4 bases, with 11 bases spanning the gap. The CDR3 contains 14 residues. CDR3: CASSGDLSTGELFF. The DNA of the CDR3 is TGTGCCAGCAGCGGGGACTTGTCCACCGGGGAGCTGTTTTTT.

The rearrangement links TRBV29-1 to TRBJ1-2, with D perhaps TRBD1 (6 bases). The V gene lost 3 bases and the J gene lost 2 bases, with 19 bases spanning the gap. Germline values: CDR1 SQVTM, CDR2 ANQGSEA. The CDR3 consists of 16 residues. The CDR3 sequence is CSVDRGRDDPNYGYTF. The CDR3 DNA reads TGCAGCGTTGATCGGGGGCGCGATGATCCAAACTATGGCTACACCTTC.

The chain joins TRBV7-9 to TRBJ2-5; D may be TRBD1 or TRBD2 (5 bases each). Germline CDR1 reads SEHNR; CDR2 reads FQNEAQ (reference sequence). Trimming removed 1 base from V and 4 bases from J, with 10 bases in between. The CDR3 spans 14 residues. The CDR3 DNA is TGTGCCAGCAGCTTAGTCAGTGGGGGAGAGACCCAGTACTTC. This sequence encodes CASSLVSGGETQYF.

The chain is built from TRBV2 and TRBJ1-3; D perhaps matches TRBD1 (5 bases). The V and J ends lost 3 bases and 2 bases respectively, with 11 bases between them. This CDR3 has 15 residues. Germline assignment: CDR1 SNHLY and CDR2 FYNNEI. The CDR3 loop is CASSEGEAPGNTIYF. DNA of the CDR3: TGTGCCAGCAGTGAGGGGGAGGCCCCTGGAAACACCATATATTTT.

The genes are TRBV19 and TRBJ1-5; D is perhaps TRBD1 (6 bases). Germline-derived CDR1 and CDR2 are LNHDA and SQIVND (reference sequence). Trimming removed 2 bases from V and 5 bases from J, with 13 bases in between. This CDR3 region has 15 residues. The CDR3 nucleotides read TGTGCCAGTAGTATAATGGTACAGGGTCATCAGCCCCAGCATTTT. Its protein is CASSIMVQGHQPQHF.

The chain has TRBV3-1 (or the pseudogene TRBV3-2) and TRBJ2-3; D remains ambiguous. Germline lookup yields CDR1 LGHDT and CDR2 YNNKEL (reference sequence). The germline V and J ends were trimmed by 0 bases and 2 bases, with 6 bases remaining between them. This CDR3 is 14 amino acids long. CDR3 loop: CASSQEYDTDTQYF. The DNA of the CDR3 is TGTGCCAGCAGCCAAGAGTACGACACAGATACGCAGTATTTT.